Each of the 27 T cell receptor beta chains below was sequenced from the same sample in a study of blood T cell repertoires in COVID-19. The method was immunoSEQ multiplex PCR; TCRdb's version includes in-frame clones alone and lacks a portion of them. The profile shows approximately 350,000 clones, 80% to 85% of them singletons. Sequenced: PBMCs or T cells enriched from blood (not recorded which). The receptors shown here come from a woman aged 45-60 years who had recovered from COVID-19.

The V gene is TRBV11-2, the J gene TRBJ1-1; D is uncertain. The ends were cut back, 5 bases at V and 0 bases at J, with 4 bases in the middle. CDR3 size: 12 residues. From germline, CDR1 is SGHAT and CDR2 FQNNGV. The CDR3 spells CASSNMNTEAFF. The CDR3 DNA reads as TGTGCCAGCAGCAACATGAACACTGAAGCTTTCTTT. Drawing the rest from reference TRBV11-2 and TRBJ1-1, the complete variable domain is EAGVAQSPRYKIIEKRQSVAFWCNPISGHATLYWYQQILGQGPKLLIQFQNNGVVDDSQLPKDRFSAERLKGVDSTLKIQPAKLEDSAVYLCASSNMNTEAFFGQGTRLTVV.

In nucleotides, the CDR3 is TGTGCCAGCCGCGAACCAAACCAAGCTTTCTTT. Residues: CASREPNQAFF. This rearrangement joins TRBV19 to TRBJ1-1; no firm D call. The CDR3 runs to 11 residues. Germline assignment: CDR1 LNHDA and CDR2 SQIVND (reference sequence). V lost 9 bases, J lost 9 bases, and 14 bases lay in between.

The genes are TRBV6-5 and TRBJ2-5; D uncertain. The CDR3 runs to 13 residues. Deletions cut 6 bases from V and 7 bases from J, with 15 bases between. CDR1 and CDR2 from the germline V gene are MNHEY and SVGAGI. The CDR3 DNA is TGTGCCAGCAGCTACGGGCCCTTCGGGACCCAGTACTTC. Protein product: CASSYGPFGTQYF.

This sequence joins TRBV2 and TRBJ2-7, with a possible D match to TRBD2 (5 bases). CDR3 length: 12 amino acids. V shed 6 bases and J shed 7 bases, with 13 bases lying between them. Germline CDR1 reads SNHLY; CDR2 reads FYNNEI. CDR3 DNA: TGTGCCAGCAGCGCGGGCCCTGGGGAGCAGTACTTC. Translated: CASSAGPGEQYF. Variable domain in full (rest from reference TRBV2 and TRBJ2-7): EPEVTQTPSHQVTQMGQEVILRCVPISNHLYFYWYRQILGQKVEFLVSFYNNEISEKSEIFDDQFSVERPDGSNFTLKIRSTKLEDSAMYFCASSAGPGEQYFGPGTRLTVT.

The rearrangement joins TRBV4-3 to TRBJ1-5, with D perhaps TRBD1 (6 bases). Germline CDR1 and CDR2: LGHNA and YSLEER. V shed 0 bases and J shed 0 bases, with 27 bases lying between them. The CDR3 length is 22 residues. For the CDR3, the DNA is TGCGCCAGCAGCCAAGAGCGGACCACCCGGGACAAGTACACTTATAGCAATCAGCCCCAGCATTTT. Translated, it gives CASSQERTTRDKYTYSNQPQHF.

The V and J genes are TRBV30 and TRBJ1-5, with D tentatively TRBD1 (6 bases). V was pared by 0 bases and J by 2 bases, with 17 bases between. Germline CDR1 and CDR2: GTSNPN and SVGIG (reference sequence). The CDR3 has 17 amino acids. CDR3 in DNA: TGTGCCTGGAGTGTACCAGGAACAGGGATTCGCAATCAGCCCCAGCATTTT. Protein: CAWSVPGTGIRNQPQHF.

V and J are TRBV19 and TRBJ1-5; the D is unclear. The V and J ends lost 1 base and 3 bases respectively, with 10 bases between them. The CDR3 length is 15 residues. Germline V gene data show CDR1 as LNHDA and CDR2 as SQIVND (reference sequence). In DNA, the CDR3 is TGTGCCAGTAGTATAGGAGGGAGGGCCAATCAGCCCCAGCATTTT. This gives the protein CASSIGGRANQPQHF.

CDR3 in DNA: TGTGCCAGCACAGAGACAGGGGATCCCTACGAGCAGTACTTC. Protein product: CASTETGDPYEQYF. The chain carries TRBV5-6 and TRBJ2-7; 8 bases match TRBD1. The CDR3 has 14 residues. After removal of 6 bases from V and 2 bases from J, the junction contained 7 bases not matched to a gene. Germline values: CDR1 SGHDT, CDR2 YYEEEE.

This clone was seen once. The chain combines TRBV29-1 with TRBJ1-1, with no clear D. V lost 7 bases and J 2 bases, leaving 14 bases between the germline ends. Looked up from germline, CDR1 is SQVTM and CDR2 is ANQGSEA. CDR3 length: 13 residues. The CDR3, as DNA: TGCAGCGCCACCGGACGGACTAACACTGAAGCTTTCTTT. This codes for CSATGRTNTEAFF.

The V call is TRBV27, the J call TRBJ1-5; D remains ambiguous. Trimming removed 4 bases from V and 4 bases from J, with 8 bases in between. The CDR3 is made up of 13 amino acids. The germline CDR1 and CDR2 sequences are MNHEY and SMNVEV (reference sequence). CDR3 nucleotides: TGTGCCAGCAGTTCGCTATCGAATCAGCCCCAGCATTTT. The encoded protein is CASSSLSNQPQHF.

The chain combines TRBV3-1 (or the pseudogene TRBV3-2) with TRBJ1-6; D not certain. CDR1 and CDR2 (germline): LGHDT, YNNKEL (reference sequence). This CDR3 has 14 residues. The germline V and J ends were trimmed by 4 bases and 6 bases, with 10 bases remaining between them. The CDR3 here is CASSLGGSNSPLHF. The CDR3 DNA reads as TGTGCCAGCAGCCTCGGAGGCTCTAATTCACCCCTCCACTTT.

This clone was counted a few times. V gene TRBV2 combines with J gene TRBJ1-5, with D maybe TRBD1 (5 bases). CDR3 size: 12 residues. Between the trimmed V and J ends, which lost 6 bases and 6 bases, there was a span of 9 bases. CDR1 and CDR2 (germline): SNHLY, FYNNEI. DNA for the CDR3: TGTGCCAGCAGATCAGGGTTTCAGCCCCAGCATTTT. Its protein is CASRSGFQPQHF.

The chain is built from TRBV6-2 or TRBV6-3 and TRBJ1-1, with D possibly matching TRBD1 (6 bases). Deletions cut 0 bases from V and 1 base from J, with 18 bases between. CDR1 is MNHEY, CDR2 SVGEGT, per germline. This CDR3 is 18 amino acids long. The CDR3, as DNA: TGTGCCAGCAGTTACTCCAACCGGGGGGCATCGTGGAACACTGAAGCTTTCTTT. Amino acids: CASSYSNRGASWNTEAFF.

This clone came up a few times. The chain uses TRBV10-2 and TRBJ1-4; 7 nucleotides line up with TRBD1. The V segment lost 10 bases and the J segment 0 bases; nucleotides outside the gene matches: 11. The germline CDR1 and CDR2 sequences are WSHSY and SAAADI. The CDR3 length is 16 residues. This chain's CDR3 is CATLDRDSATNEKLFF. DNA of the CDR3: TGCGCCACCCTAGACAGGGATAGTGCAACTAATGAAAAACTGTTTTTT.

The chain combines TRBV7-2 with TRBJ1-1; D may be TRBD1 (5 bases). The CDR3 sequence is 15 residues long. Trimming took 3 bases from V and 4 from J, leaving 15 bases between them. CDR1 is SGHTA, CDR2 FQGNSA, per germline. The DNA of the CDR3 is TGTGCCAGCAGCTTGTATCAGGGTGTAGGCACTGAAGCTTTCTTT. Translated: CASSLYQGVGTEAFF.

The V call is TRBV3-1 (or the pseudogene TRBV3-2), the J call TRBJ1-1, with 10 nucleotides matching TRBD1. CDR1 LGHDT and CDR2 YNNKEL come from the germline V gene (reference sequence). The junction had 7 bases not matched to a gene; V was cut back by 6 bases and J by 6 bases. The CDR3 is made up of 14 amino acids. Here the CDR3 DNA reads TGTGCCAGCAGTGGCGACAGGGGGCTCCCTGAAGCTTTCTTT. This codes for CASSGDRGLPEAFF.

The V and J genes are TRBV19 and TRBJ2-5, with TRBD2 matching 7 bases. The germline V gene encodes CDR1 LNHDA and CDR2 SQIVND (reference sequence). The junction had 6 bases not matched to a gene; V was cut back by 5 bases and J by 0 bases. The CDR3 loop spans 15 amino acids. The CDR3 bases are TGTGCCAGTAGTTCAGAGCGGGGCAACCAAGAGACCCAGTACTTC. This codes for CASSSERGNQETQYF.

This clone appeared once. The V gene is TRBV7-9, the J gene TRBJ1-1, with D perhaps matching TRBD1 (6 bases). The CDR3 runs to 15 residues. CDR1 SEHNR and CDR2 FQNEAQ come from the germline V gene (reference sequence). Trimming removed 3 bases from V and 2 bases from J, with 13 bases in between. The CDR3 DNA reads TGTGCCAGCAGCTTTCACAGGGATACAAACACTGAAGCTTTCTTT. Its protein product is CASSFHRDTNTEAFF.

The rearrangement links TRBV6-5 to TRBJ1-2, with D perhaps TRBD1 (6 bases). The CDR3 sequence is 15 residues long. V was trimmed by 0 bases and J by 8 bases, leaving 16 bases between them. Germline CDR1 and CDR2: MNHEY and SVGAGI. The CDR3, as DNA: TGTGCCAGCAGTTACTCTACCCTCCGAGGGGGAGGCTACACCTTC. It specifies CASSYSTLRGGGYTF.

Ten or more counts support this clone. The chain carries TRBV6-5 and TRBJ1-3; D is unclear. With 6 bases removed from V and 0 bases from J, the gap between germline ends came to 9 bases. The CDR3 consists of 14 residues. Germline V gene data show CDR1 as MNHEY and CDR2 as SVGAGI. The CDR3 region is CASSAASSGNTIYF. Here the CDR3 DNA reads TGTGCCAGCAGCGCCGCGAGCTCTGGAAACACCATATATTTT.

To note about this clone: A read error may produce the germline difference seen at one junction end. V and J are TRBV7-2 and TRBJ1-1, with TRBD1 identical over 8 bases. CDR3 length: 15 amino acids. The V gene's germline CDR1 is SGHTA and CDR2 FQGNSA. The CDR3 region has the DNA TGTGCCAGCACCTTACAGGGGGGAGTGAACACTGAAGCTTTCTTT. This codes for CASTLQGGVNTEAFF.

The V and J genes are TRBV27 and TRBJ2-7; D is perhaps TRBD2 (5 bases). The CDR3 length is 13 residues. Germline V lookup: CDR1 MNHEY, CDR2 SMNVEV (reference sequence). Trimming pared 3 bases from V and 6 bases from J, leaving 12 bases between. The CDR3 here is CASSFIGGGEQYF. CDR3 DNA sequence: TGTGCCAGCAGTTTTATAGGAGGCGGCGAGCAGTACTTC.

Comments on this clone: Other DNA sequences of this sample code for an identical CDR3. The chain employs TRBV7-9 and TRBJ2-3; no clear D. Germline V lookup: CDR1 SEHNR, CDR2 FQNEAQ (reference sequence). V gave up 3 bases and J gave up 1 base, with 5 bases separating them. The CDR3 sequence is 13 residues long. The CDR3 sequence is CASSFSGTDTQYF. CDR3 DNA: TGTGCCAGCAGCTTTTCGGGCACAGATACGCAGTATTTT.

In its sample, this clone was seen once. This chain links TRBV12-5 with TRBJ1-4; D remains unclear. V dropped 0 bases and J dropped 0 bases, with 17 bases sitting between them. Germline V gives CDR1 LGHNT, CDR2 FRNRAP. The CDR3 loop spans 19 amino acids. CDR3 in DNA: TGTGCTAGTGGTTTGGTGCGAGACGGGTCTTGCACAACTAATGAAAAACTGTTTTTT. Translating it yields CASGLVRDGSCTTNEKLFF.

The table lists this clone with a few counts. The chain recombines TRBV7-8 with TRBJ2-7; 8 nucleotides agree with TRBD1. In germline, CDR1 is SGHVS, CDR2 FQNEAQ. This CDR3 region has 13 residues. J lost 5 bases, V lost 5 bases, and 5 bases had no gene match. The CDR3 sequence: CASSPRTGNEQYF. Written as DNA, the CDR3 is TGTGCCAGCAGCCCAAGGACAGGGAACGAGCAGTACTTC.

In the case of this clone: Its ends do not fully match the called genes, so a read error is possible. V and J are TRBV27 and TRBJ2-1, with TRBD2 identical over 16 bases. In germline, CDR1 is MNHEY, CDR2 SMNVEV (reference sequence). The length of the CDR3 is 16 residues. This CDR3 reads CASSLRPGLAGGPRIF. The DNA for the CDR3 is TGTGCCAGCAGTTTAAGACCGGGACTAGCGGGAGGGCCTAGGATCTTC.

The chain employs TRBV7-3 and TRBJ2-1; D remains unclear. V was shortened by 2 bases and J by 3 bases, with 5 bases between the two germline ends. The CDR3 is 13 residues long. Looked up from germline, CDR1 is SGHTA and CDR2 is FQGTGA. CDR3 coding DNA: TGTGCCAGCAGCTTAGTAGTCTACAATGAGCAGTTCTTC. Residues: CASSLVVYNEQFF.